The rows below give T cell receptor beta chains drawn from one sample of a study of blood T cell repertoires in COVID-19. Repertoires were generated with immunoSEQ multiplex PCR, while TCRdb's copy carries only in-frame clones and drops some. Here the sample spans 120,000 or so clones, roughly four fifths being singletons. Specimen: peripheral blood. The receptor set was obtained from a man aged 25-45 years with COVID-19, enrolled during active disease. Both conserved end residues are part of each CDR3. Each record gives: D gene, J gene, V gene, clone size, CDR3 DNA, CDR3 protein. The D gene is left open where the match is weak. Size tells how often a clone was seen (once, few, many) or the class of an expanded clone, and some rows leave it out.

>.|TRBJ2-2|TRBV3-1/TRBV3-2|.
TGTGCCAGCAGTCGGGACTGGCTGAAGTTCGCGAACACCGGGGAGCTGTTTTTT
CASSRDWLKFANTGELFF
>TRBD1|TRBJ2-1|TRBV11-3|once
TGTGCCAGCAGCTCGCAGGGACAGCGCTACAATGAGCAGTTCTTC
CASSSQGQRYNEQFF
>TRBD2|TRBJ2-1|TRBV12-5|few
TGTGCTAGTGGTCTGGGGACTAGCGGTTCCTACAATGAGCAGTTCTTC
CASGLGTSGSYNEQFF
>.|TRBJ2-3|TRBV27|.
TGTGCCAGCAACCCGCGGCCTGGCACAGATACGCAGTATTTT
CASNPRPGTDTQYF
>TRBD1|TRBJ1-4|TRBV29-1|.
TGCAGCGTTACGACCAGGGGGCAGTCTAATGAAAAACTGTTTTTT
CSVTTRGQSNEKLFF
>TRBD1|TRBJ1-5|TRBV28|.
TGTGCCAGCAGCTCAGGGGGGTCGCCCCAGCATTTT
CASSSGGSPQHF
>TRBD2|TRBJ2-5|TRBV6-5|.
TGTGCCAGCAGTTTTCTAGCGGGAGGAGAGACCCAGTACTTC
CASSFLAGGETQYF
>TRBD2|TRBJ2-7|TRBV4-3|.
TGCGCCAGCAGTTCGAGCGGGGGGGAATCCTACGAGCAGTACTTC
CASSSSGGESYEQYF
>.|TRBJ1-2|TRBV4-2|.
TGTGCCAGCAGCCAAGATTTTACAGGAGGGTCCTATGGCTACACCTTC
CASSQDFTGGSYGYTF
>.|TRBJ2-3|TRBV29-1|.
TGCAGCGTTGACAGGCAGAACACAGATACGCAGTATTTT
CSVDRQNTDTQYF
>TRBD1|TRBJ2-7|TRBV28|.
TGTGCCAGCAGTTATAGGCCGGGACAGGGTTACCACGAGCAGTACTTC
CASSYRPGQGYHEQYF
>TRBD2|TRBJ2-7|TRBV7-9|.
TGTGCCAGCAGCTTAGCTAGCGGGAGTGTGTACGAGCAGTACTTC
CASSLASGSVYEQYF
>.|TRBJ2-3|TRBV5-6|.
TGTGCCAGCAGCTTTAGGGGAACAGATACGCAGTATTTT
CASSFRGTDTQYF
>.|TRBJ1-5|TRBV6-5|few
TGTGCCAGCAGTTCAGGGTTGCGCCAGCCCCAGCATTTT
CASSSGLRQPQHF
>TRBD1|TRBJ1-4|TRBV7-9|.
TGTGCCAGCAGCCCAAGGACAGGGCGGAGTGAAAAACTGTTTTTT
CASSPRTGRSEKLFF
>.|TRBJ1-4|TRBV5-8|few
TGTGCCAGCAGCTTGGCCCTGGGAGGGATTGAAAAACTGTTTTTT
CASSLALGGIEKLFF
>.|TRBJ1-1|TRBV9|.
TGTGCCAGCAGCGTAGCGGGGTCCACTGAAGCTTTCTTT
CASSVAGSTEAFF
>TRBD1|TRBJ2-4|TRBV9|.
TGTGCCAGCAGCCCCTACACAGGGGGCGCGGGCATTCAGTACTTC
CASSPYTGGAGIQYF
>.|TRBJ2-2|TRBV6-1|.
TGTGCCAGCAGTGAACCAAGCGGAAGGGCCGCCGGGGAGCTGTTTTTT
CASSEPSGRAAGELFF
>.|TRBJ1-1|TRBV5-1|.
TGCGCCAGCAGGACTCTAGAGGACACTGAAGCTTTCTTT
CASRTLEDTEAFF
>TRBD1|TRBJ2-6|TRBV23-1|.
TGCGCCAGCAGACGCCGGGACAGTGTCAGCTCTGGGGCCAACGTCCTGACTTTC
CASRRRDSVSSGANVLTF
>TRBD2|TRBJ2-2|TRBV30|.
TGTGCCTGGAGTGCACTAGCGGGGGACACCGGGGAGCTGTTTTTT
CAWSALAGDTGELFF
>.|TRBJ2-7|TRBV6-6|.
TGTGCCAGCAGTCCCCAGGGGATCGAGCAGTACTTC
CASSPQGIEQYF
>TRBD2|TRBJ2-7|TRBV6-1|.
TGTGCCAGCAGTGAAGGCGGCGGAGCGGGGGGGGGAGAGCAGTACTTC
CASSEGGGAGGGEQYF
>.|TRBJ2-7|TRBV3-1/TRBV3-2|.
TGTGCCAGCAGCCAAGACCCTACCTACGAGCAGTACTTC
CASSQDPTYEQYF
>TRBD1|TRBJ2-3|TRBV5-4|.
TGTGCCAGCAGCGCCTCCGGGACAGACCCCACAGATACGCAGTATTTT
CASSASGTDPTDTQYF
>TRBD1|TRBJ2-7|TRBV6-1|.
TGTGCCAGCAGTGAAGGAGGATACAGGGGTGGGTCCTACGAGCAGTACTTC
CASSEGGYRGGSYEQYF
>.|TRBJ2-5|TRBV27|.
TGTGCCAGCCGTAGACTTACCGGATCTGCAGAGACCCAGTACTTC
CASRRLTGSAETQYF
>.|TRBJ2-7|TRBV7-3|.
TGTGCCAGCAGCCCTACACGGGGGGCTCTCTACGAGCAGTACTTC
CASSPTRGALYEQYF
>.|TRBJ2-7|TRBV29-1|.
TGCAGCGTTGTGCGGAGTGGCTACGTTGGGCAGTACTTC
CSVVRSGYVGQYF
>.|TRBJ2-7|TRBV11-3|.
TGTGCCAGCAGCCCTGACAGGTCCTACGAGCAGTACTTC
CASSPDRSYEQYF
>.|TRBJ2-1|TRBV30|.
TGTGCCGCTTCAGCGGGCCCCTACAATGAGCAGTTCTTC
CAASAGPYNEQFF
>.|TRBJ2-7|TRBV19|.
TGTGCCAGTAGTGCCCACCATTCAGCAGGAGGGCCTACCTACGAGCAGTACTTC
CASSAHHSAGGPTYEQYF
>.|TRBJ2-5|TRBV20-1|.
TGCAGTGCTAGTAGCGGACAAGAGACCCAGTACTTC
CSASSGQETQYF
>.|TRBJ2-2|TRBV5-1|once
TGCGCCAGCAGCTTGGTTTTAAAGAACACCGGGGAGCTGTTTTTT
CASSLVLKNTGELFF
>TRBD1|TRBJ1-1|TRBV19|.
TGTGCCAGTATCCCGACAGGGGCGAACACTGAAGCTTTCTTT
CASIPTGANTEAFF
>.|TRBJ1-6|TRBV5-5|.
TGTGCCAGCACCCCTGGTTGGGCAGGCTATAATTCACCCCTCCACTTT
CASTPGWAGYNSPLHF
>TRBD1|TRBJ2-7|TRBV24-1|few
TGTGCCACCAGTGACGTCGTTGGCAAGGAAGGGGGCCTACCTCCCTCCTACGAGCAGTACTTC
CATSDVVGKEGGLPPSYEQYF
>TRBD1|TRBJ2-2|TRBV6-5|.
TGTGCCAGCAGGCCGGGACAGGGGGAATCCGGGGAGCTGTTTTTT
CASRPGQGESGELFF
>.|TRBJ1-2|TRBV10-2|once
TGCGCCAGCAGTGAGTCAGAGGGTAGTTATGGCTACACCTTC
CASSESEGSYGYTF
>TRBD1|TRBJ2-2|TRBV27|.
TGTGCCAGCACTACCCTGGGACAGGCGAACACCGGGGAGCTGTTTTTT
CASTTLGQANTGELFF
>.|TRBJ1-5|TRBV6-6|.
TGTGCCAGCAGTTACCGCCCTCGGACAGTCAATCAGCCCCAGCATTTT
CASSYRPRTVNQPQHF
>TRBD2|TRBJ2-1|TRBV5-4|.
TGTGCCAGCAGCTCTCCGGGGGGAGGTGGGATTTTTAATGAGCAGTTCTTC
CASSSPGGGGIFNEQFF
>TRBD1|TRBJ1-2|TRBV29-1|.
TGCAGCGCCCAGCTTACGACAGGGATGGTTGGCTACACCTTC
CSAQLTTGMVGYTF
>TRBD1|TRBJ1-2|TRBV11-2|once
TGTGCCAGCAGCTCGGGACAGGGGGGGTATGGCTACACCTTC
CASSSGQGGYGYTF
>TRBD1|TRBJ1-6|TRBV6-5|few
TGTGCCAGCAGTCGCTTGACAGGGGGGAATTCACCCCTCCACTTT
CASSRLTGGNSPLHF
>TRBD1|TRBJ1-1|TRBV6-5|.
TGTGCCAGCAGTTACTCGACAGGGCCCCGAGGTCCTGAAGCTTTCTTT
CASSYSTGPRGPEAFF
>TRBD1|TRBJ1-5|TRBV30|.
TGTGCCTGGAGTGGCTCAGGGGGCTTCCAGCCCCAGCATTTT
CAWSGSGGFQPQHF
>TRBD1|TRBJ1-2|TRBV28|.
TGTGCCAGCAGTTACATAGGGACAGGCAACTATTGGGACTATGGCTACACCTTC
CASSYIGTGNYWDYGYTF
>.|TRBJ2-5|TRBV4-1|.
TGCGCCAGCAGCCAAGTGGGACGGGGGAGTGAGACCCAGTACTTC
CASSQVGRGSETQYF
>TRBD1|TRBJ1-1|TRBV15|.
TGTGCCACCAGCAGAGAAGGTGCAGGGGGTCCTAACACTGAAGCTTTCTTT
CATSREGAGGPNTEAFF
>TRBD1|TRBJ1-4|TRBV19|.
TGTGCCAGTTTGGACGACAGGGATCAAGAAAAACTGTTTTTT
CASLDDRDQEKLFF
>TRBD2|TRBJ2-7|TRBV7-2|.
TGTGCCAGCAGCCCCCGGGACTACCCCTACGAGCAGTACTTC
CASSPRDYPYEQYF
>.|TRBJ2-2|TRBV19|.
TGTGCCAGTAGTACCGTCAACACCGGGGAGCTGTTTTTT
CASSTVNTGELFF
>TRBD2|TRBJ2-1|TRBV7-3|many
TGTGCCAGCAGCTCCGTGACTAGCCCCAATGAGCAGTTCTTC
CASSSVTSPNEQFF
>TRBD2|TRBJ2-3|TRBV11-2|.
TGTGCCAGCAGCTCGGGACTAGTGGTAGATACGCAGTATTTT
CASSSGLVVDTQYF
>TRBD1|TRBJ2-5|TRBV11-3|few
TGTGCCAGCAGCGACAGGGGTGAGACCCAGTACTTC
CASSDRGETQYF
>TRBD1|TRBJ2-5|TRBV24-1|.
TGTGCCACCAGTGATCACGGGGATCACAGGGGCCAGTACTTC
CATSDHGDHRGQYF
>TRBD1|TRBJ1-6|TRBV7-9|once
TGTGCCAGCAGCTTGGACAGGGAATATTCACCCCTCCACTTT
CASSLDREYSPLHF
>TRBD1|TRBJ1-6|TRBV2|few
TGTGCCAGCAGAGGAACAGGGGTTGTTTCACCCCTCCACTTT
CASRGTGVVSPLHF